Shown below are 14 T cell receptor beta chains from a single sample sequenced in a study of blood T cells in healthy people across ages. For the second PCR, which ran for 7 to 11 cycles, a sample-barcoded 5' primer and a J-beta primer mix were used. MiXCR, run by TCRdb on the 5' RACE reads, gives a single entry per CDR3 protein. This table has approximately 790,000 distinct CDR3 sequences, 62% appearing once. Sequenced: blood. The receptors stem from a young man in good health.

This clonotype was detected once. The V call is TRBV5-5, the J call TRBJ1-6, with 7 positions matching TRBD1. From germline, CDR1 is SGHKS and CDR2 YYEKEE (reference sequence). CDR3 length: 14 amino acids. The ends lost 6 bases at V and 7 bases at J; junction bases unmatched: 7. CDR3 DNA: TGTGCCAGCATCCCGGGACAGCCGAATTCACCCCTCCACTTT. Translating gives CASIPGQPNSPLHF.

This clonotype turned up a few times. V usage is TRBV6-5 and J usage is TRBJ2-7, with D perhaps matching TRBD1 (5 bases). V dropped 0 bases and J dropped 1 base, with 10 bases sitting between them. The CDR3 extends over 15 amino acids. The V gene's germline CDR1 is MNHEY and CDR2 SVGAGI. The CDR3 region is CASSYSLTDSYEQYF. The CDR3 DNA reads TGTGCCAGCAGTTACTCCCTGACAGATTCCTACGAGCAGTACTTC.

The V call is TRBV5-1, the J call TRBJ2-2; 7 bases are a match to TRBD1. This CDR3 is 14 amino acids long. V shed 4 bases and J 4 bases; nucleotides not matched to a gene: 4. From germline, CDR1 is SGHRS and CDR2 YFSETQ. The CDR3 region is CASSPDRSTGELFF. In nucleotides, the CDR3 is TGCGCCAGCAGCCCGGACAGGAGCACCGGGGAGCTGTTTTTT.

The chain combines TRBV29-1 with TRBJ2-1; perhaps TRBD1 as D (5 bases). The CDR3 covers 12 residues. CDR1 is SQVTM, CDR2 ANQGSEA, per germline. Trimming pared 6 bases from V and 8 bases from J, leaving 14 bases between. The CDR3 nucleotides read TGCAGCGTCCGCAGGGTTTGGTATGAGCAGTTCTTC. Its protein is CSVRRVWYEQFF.

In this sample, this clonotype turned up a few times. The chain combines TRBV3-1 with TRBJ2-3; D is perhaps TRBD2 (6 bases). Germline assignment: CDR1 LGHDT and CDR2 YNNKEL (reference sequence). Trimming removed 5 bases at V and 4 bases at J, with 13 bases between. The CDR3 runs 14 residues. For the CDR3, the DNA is TGTGCCAGCAGCGTCGGGACTTCGGCAGATACGCAGTATTTT. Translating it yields CASSVGTSADTQYF.

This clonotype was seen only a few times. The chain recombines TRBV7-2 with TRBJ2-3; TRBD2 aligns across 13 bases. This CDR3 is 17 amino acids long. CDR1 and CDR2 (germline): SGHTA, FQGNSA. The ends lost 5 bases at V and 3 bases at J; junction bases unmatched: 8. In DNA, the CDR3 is TGTGCCAGCAGCCACCGGACTAGCGGGGGTCTGACAGATACGCAGTATTTT. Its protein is CASSHRTSGGLTDTQYF. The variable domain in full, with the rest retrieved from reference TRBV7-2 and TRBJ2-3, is GAGVSQSPSNKVTEKGKDVELRCDPISGHTALYWYRQSLGQGLEFLIYFQGNSAPDKSGLPSDRFSAERTGGSVSTLTIQRTQQEDSAVYLCASSHRTSGGLTDTQYFGPGTRLTVL.

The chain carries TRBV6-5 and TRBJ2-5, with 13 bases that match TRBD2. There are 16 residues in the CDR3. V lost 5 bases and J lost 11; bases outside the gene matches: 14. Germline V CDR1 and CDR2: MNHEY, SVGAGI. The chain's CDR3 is CASSPTSGGFYNEQYF. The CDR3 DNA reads TGTGCCAGCAGTCCGACTAGCGGGGGGTTCTACAATGAGCAGTACTTC.

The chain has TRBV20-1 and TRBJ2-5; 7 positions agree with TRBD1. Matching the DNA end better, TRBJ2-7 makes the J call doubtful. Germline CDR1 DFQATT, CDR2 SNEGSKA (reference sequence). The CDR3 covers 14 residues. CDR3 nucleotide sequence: TGCAGTGCTAGAGATCGGCAGGGGGCCTACGAGCAGTACTTC. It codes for CSARDRQGAYEQYF.

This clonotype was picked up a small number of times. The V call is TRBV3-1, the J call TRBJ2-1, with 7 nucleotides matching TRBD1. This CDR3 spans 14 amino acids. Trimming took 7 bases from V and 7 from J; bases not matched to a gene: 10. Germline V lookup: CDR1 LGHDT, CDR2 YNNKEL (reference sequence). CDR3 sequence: CASNKGTGVNEQFF. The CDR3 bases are TGTGCCAGCAACAAGGGCACAGGGGTAAATGAGCAGTTCTTC.

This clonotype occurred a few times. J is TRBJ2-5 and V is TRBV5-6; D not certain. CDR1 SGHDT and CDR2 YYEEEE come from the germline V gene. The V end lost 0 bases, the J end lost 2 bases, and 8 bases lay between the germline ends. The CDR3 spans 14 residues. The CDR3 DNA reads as TGTGCCAGCAGCTTGGTGCCGGTTCAAGAGACCCAGTACTTC. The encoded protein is CASSLVPVQETQYF.

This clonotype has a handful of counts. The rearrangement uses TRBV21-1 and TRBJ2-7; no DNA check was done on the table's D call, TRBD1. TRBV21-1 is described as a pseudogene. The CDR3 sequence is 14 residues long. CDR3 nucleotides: TGTGCCAGCAGGCATCACGGGACGGCCTACGAGCAGTACTTC. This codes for CASRHHGTAYEQYF.

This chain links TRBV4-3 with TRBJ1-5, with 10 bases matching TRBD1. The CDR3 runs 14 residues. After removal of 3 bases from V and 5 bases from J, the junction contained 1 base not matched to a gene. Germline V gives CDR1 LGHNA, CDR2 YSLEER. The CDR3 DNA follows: TGCGCCAGCAGCCATGGACAGGGGGATCAGCCCCAGCATTTT. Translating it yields CASSHGQGDQPQHF.

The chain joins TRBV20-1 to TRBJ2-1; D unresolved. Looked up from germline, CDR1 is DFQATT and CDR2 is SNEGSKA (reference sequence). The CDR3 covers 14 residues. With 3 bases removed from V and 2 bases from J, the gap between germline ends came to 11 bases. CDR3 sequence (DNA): TGCAGTGCTAGGAAGGCTAGGACCTACAATGAGCAGTTCTTC. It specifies CSARKARTYNEQFF.

CDR3 DNA sequence: TGTGCCAGCAGTTTACAGGGCCGCCTTGGAGTTGGCTACACCTTC. Translation: CASSLQGRLGVGYTF. The chain recombines TRBV27 with TRBJ1-2; maybe TRBD1 (5 bases). V lost 2 bases to trimming and J lost 7 bases, with 17 bases between them. This CDR3 spans 15 amino acids. Germline loops: CDR1 MNHEY, CDR2 SMNVEV (reference sequence).